The entry below gives a single T cell receptor (beta chain) sequence along with its context. As yet, its antigen is unknown. By 5'RACE template switching, TCR cDNA was produced, with a universal primer site and UMIs added in the process. TCRdb analysed the 5' RACE reads with MiXCR anew, one entry per CDR3 protein. The sample shows 620,000 or so distinct CDR3 sequences, 10% to 15% of them seen only once. The data derive from a study of T cells after yellow fever vaccination. Study conclusions and caveats: Clonotypes shared by both compartments, CD4 and CD8, made up a small share. Clones that expanded after primary vaccination mostly reappeared after the booster (around 96% CD4, 88% CD8).

The CDR3 loop spans 13 amino acids. V gave up 4 bases and J gave up 3 bases, with 10 bases separating them. Germline CDR1 is SNHLY and CDR2 is FYNNEI. The clonotype was recovered from a man aged 25-45 years who received the YFV17D yellow fever vaccine. The sample consisted of PBMCs, taken on the day of the yellow fever booster vaccination. This chain links TRBV2 with TRBJ2-7; TRBD1 might be the D (6 bases). The CDR3 loop is CASSGGRDYEQYF. CDR3 sequence (DNA): TGTGCCAGCAGTGGGGGGCGCGACTACGAGCAGTACTTC.